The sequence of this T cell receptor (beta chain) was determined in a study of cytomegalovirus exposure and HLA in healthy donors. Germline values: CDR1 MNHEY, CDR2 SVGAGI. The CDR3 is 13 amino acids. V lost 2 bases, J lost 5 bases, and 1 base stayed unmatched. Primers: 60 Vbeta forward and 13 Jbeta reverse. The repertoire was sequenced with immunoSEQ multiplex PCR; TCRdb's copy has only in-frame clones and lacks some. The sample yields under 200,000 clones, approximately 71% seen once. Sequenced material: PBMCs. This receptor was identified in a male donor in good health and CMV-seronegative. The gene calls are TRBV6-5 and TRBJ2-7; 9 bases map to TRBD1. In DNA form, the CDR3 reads TGTGCCAGCAGTTACGACAGGGGGGACGAGCAGTACTTC. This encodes CASSYDRGDEQYF.